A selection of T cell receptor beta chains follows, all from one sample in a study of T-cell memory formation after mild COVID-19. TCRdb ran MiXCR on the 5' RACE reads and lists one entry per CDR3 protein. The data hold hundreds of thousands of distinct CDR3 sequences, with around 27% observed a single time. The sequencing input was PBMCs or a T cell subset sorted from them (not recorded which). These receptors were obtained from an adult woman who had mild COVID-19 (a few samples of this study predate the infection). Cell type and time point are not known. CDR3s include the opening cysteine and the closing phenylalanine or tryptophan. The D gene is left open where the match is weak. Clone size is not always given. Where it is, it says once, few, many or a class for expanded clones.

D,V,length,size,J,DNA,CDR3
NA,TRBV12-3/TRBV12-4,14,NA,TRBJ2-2,TGTGCCAGCTACCTCGGGCTCAACACCGGGGAGCTGTTTTTT,CASYLGLNTGELFF
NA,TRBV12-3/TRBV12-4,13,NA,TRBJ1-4,TGTGCCAGCGGGACGGCCGACGTTGAAAAACTGTTTTTT,CASGTADVEKLFF
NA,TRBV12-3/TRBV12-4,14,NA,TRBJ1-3,TGTGCCAGCAGTCTATTGGGGGCTCGAAACACCATATATTTT,CASSLLGARNTIYF
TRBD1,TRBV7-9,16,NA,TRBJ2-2,TGTGCCAGCAGCCGGCCGACAGGGTTCGGCACCGGGGAGCTGTTTTTT,CASSRPTGFGTGELFF
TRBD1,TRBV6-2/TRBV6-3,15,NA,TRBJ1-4,TGTGCCAGCAGTTCTCAGGGGGTTGGCGGTGAAAAACTGTTTTTT,CASSSQGVGGEKLFF
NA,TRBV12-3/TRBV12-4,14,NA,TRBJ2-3,TGTGCCAGCAGTTTAGTGGCAGCCACAGATACGCAGTATTTT,CASSLVAATDTQYF
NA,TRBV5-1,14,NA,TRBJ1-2,TGCGCCAGCAGCTTGGAGAGGGTTAACTATGGCTACACCTTC,CASSLERVNYGYTF
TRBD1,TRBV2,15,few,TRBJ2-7,TGTGCCAGCAGTGAAAGGGACAGGAGGACCTACGAGCAGTACTTC,CASSERDRRTYEQYF
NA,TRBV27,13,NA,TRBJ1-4,TGTGCCAGCAGTCCCTTACAGGATGAAAAACTGTTTTTT,CASSPLQDEKLFF
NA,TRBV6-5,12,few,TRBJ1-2,TGTGCCAGCTATATCTGGGGCTATGGCTACACCTTC,CASYIWGYGYTF
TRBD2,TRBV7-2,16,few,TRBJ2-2,TGTGCCAGCAGCTTGTCTCCGGGACTAAACACCGGGGAGCTGTTTTTT,CASSLSPGLNTGELFF
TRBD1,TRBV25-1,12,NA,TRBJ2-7,TGTGCCAGCACTGGGACAGGGAACGAGCAGTACTTC,CASTGTGNEQYF